This is a list of T cell receptor beta chains from one sample in a study of OX40 agonist ivuxolimab in advanced cancers. Here immunoSEQ multiplex PCR was the method, and the copy in TCRdb shows in-frame clones only, minus some. The sample holds about 80,000 clones, more than 90% seen once. The material was CD4+ or CD8+ T cells sorted from blood, obtained in a trial of the OX40 agonist ivuxolimab. The source is an adult with an advanced solid tumor such as melanoma, head and neck, liver or kidney cancer. Both conserved end residues are trimmed from each CDR3. Clone size is shown for a subset of rows, as once, few, many or a class of expanded clone.

v_call	clone_size	j_call	cdr3_aa
TRBV4-3	-	TRBJ2-7	ASSQLRDAGYEQY
TRBV28	-	TRBJ2-2	ASKSQGRTGELF
TRBV7-9	-	TRBJ2-2	ASSLARTGGNTGELF
TRBV18	-	TRBJ2-7	ASSQLAGESYEQY
TRBV19	-	TRBJ1-5	ASSLGRDTHYQPQH
TRBV15	-	TRBJ2-7	ATSREIPPGAYEQY
TRBV7-2	-	TRBJ2-4	ASSASGTNIQY
TRBV21-1	-	TRBJ2-3	ASSIDPPDPTDTQY
TRBV28	-	TRBJ2-6	ASSLGGSGANVLT
TRBV27	-	TRBJ2-5	ASSLGKGGSGETQY
TRBV7-9	-	TRBJ2-2	ASSPIGAEELF
TRBV10-3	-	TRBJ2-1	AIPWTSFDEQF
TRBV10-3	-	TRBJ2-1	AIRDLAARYNEQF
TRBV7-2	few	TRBJ2-3	ASSGRSGRVDTQY
TRBV6-4	-	TRBJ2-1	ASSSGTSGSIWNEQF
TRBV11-2	-	TRBJ2-1	ASSFDGTSGSNEQF
TRBV4-2	-	TRBJ1-2	ASSQVWQGINYGYT
TRBV6-5	-	TRBJ2-5	ASSRGLAGAQY
TRBV7-3	-	TRBJ2-1	ASSRDTTYNEQF
TRBV19	-	TRBJ1-1	ATQFRDTEAF
TRBV28	-	TRBJ2-1	ASSLRGLPNNEQF
TRBV5-1	-	TRBJ2-1	ASSADYNEQF
TRBV15	-	-	ATSAWGDSGLSYEQY
TRBV7-6	-	TRBJ1-3	ASSFRGTQGGGNTIY
TRBV7-2	once	TRBJ1-1	ASSLAGTENEAF
TRBV7-2	-	TRBJ1-3	ASSFSGNSGNTIY
TRBV15	-	TRBJ1-1	ATGPRDRGAAEAF
TRBV15	-	TRBJ1-1	ATSRDGGNTEAF
TRBV2	few	TRBJ2-5	ASAAGTETQY
TRBV27	-	TRBJ2-5	ASRVSGRTGGTQY
TRBV28	-	TRBJ2-3	ASRMGQGPDTQY
TRBV4-2	-	TRBJ2-2	ASSQEWSPPGELF
TRBV4-1	-	TRBJ2-3	ASSPLWRETADTQY
TRBV19	-	TRBJ1-2	ASSLEVNYGYT
TRBV7-2	once	TRBJ2-7	ASSRRGLSAGGSYEQY
TRBV2	-	TRBJ1-3	ASSGGHYYGNTIY
TRBV7-3	-	TRBJ2-5	ASNLSGRWKETQY
TRBV11-3	-	TRBJ2-7	ASSRTGPYEQY
TRBV5-6	-	TRBJ1-4	ASSFQDNEKLF
TRBV28	-	TRBJ1-2	ASSKGIPVEVYGYT
TRBV7-9	-	TRBJ1-4	ASSFAEKLF
TRBV5-1	-	TRBJ2-3	ASSLTLSGSTDTQY
TRBV19	-	TRBJ1-1	ASSVTGQGNTEAF
TRBV19	-	TRBJ2-6	ASHFPGAGANVLT
TRBV7-2	-	TRBJ2-1	ASSLTRGRNNEQF
TRBV19	-	TRBJ2-2	ATSVGAPSLGTGELF
TRBV2	few	TRBJ2-3	ASSSPRELSTDTQY
TRBV6-5	-	TRBJ2-7	ASRDPGPYEQY
TRBV18	-	TRBJ2-7	ASSQPGLASYEQY
TRBV4-3	-	TRBJ1-3	ASSQDLGNTIY